The subject of this entry is one T cell receptor (beta chain). The specificity of this receptor is unknown. Base qualities are not at hand, and no much larger clone is one base apart. The data were obtained in a study of CD8 T cells in ankylosing spondylitis (dated by TCRdb to the late 2010s). In terms of the full investigation: T cell receptor beta repertoires were profiled in healthy donors and ankylosing spondylitis patients so that disease-linked TCR variants could be found. The whole study cohort included 85 to 120 healthy donors and around 25 ankylosing spondylitis patients. Samples of peripheral blood were taken, and for ankylosing spondylitis patients, synovial fluid was collected as well. The full study reports these points: A CD8+ phenotype was shown by the disease-linked clones, which were found at relatively low frequencies in peripheral blood. A TCR beta motif made up of 7 to 9 highly homologous amino acid variants appeared to be characteristic of blood from ankylosing spondylitis patients. According to the report, matched synovial fluid samples from ankylosing spondylitis patients were significantly enriched for the disease-linked clones. Some of the motif variants had been reported before in the synovial fluid and blood of reactive arthritis patients, a finding that suggests common disease-initiation mechanisms.

TCRdb names Illumina HiSeq 2500 as the instrument used. Quantitative 5'-RACE with molecular barcodes was the method used to prepare the TCR beta libraries. The study's processing was this. To identify disease-linked TCR variants, a new computational method was used, one built on a probabilistic model of VDJ rearrangement. TCRdb itself trimmed the public reads at Q25 with fastp, ran MiXCR and retained productive beta chains. Each entry is one CDR3 protein sequence, shown with its most common DNA and genes. Here the V and J calls rest on TCRdb's processing, not on the authors' analysis. The sample contains under 400,000 distinct CDR3 sequences, around 10% of them found a single time. Together, the top ten hold roughly a tenth of the sample. The sample comprised blood, either unsorted or a sorted T cell fraction (not recorded which). The clonotype originates from a female donor with ankylosing spondylitis or in good health (not recorded which).

The nucleotide sequence reads TGTGCCAGCAGCGCGAGGGACAGGGGGAACACCGGGGAGCTGTTTTTT. This sequence encodes CASSARDRGNTGELFF. This chain is built from TRBV7-9 and TRBJ2-2; TRBD1 lines up with 10 middle nucleotides. The germline V and J ends show losses of 5 bases and 1 base respectively, and no gene match explains 4 bases of the junction. The CDR3 goes from the cysteine to the phenylalanine over 16 residues. CDR3 DNA only is kept here, 48 bases in frame from base 1. Taken from the germline V gene (reference sequence), the CDR1 and CDR2 loops are SEHNR and FQNEAQ.